This TCR beta chain was found in a study of cytomegalovirus exposure and HLA in healthy donors (dated by TCRdb to about 2017). Looking at the study overall: An earlier analysis of 550 to 700 of the donors reported more than 250 Gb of sequence data and 100 million to 130 million unique TCR beta sequences from some 180 million T cells. Among 398 genotyped donors of the cohort, an average of roughly 240,000 unique TCR beta nucleotide sequences were sequenced per donor, roughly 18% of them non-productive. The later analysis used no new phenotypic data to find candidate immune exposures, relying instead on TCR beta sequences and their occurrence across donors. Every repertoire in the discovery cohort had been generated on one and the same sequencing platform. Alongside the repertoire data, information on donor age, sex, ethnicity and CMV serostatus was compiled. Approximately 300 gigabases of sequencing data and around 80 million unique TCR sequences made up an early release that covered under 750 HLA-typed donors. The study profiled the T cell repertoires of 500 to 800 subjects by immunosequencing and related them to cytomegalovirus serostatus. HLA typing covered class I and class II loci at four-digit resolution. The genetic ancestry cluster associated with self-reported Caucasian donors included about 84% of the approximately 430 genotyped donors. To predict cytomegalovirus infection status, the study brought together high-throughput TCR immunosequencing, statistical association of individual TCRs with disease status, and machine learning. The number of donors typed differed by locus, with about 629-630 for A, B, C, DRB1 and DQB1, around 560 for DQA1, 600 to 610 for DPA1, and 450 to 480 for DPB1. In an earlier analysis of roughly 580 of the donors, high-throughput TCR beta sequencing was used to judge whether each TCR beta V gene segment behaved as functional or pseudogenic. The study aimed to test whether signatures of past pathogen exposure could be identified by cataloging public T cell receptors. Besides the first cohort of 550 to 750 subjects, a separate validation cohort made up of roughly 120 different subjects was used. To study patterns of TCR occurrence, a later analysis re-analyzed previously published TCR beta repertoires from around 700 donors and added high-resolution HLA genotyping. A later genetic analysis took genome-wide SNP genotypes for about 55% of the 666 donors and used that subset as a discovery cohort. Because of strong linkage in the cohort, roughly five DR-DQ haplotypes were treated as single units for association and clustering.

Notes on this clone: What antigen it recognizes has not been identified. There are no base qualities to consult, and no much larger clone falls within one base.

Results and caveats for the whole study, not just this receptor: Several of the top co-occurrence clusters appeared to be linked to parvovirus B19, influenza, CMV and Epstein-Barr virus, according to a later analysis. When HLA alleles, especially DR and DQ, strongly co-occurred, attributing TCR associations to individual alleles was difficult. HLA typing was unavailable for some donors at each locus, so association tests used only the typed subset. Sequencing depth was assumed to be roughly uniform across donors in the presence/absence analyses, though that assumption may not hold. Because counts were too low, under 20 rarely observed V segments, including chromosome 9 orphons, were left out of the earlier analysis of roughly 600 of the donors. According to a later genetic analysis, donors in an Asian-associated ancestry cluster had fewer N-insertions in productive TCRs than the roughly 660-donor mean. In a later analysis, most CMV-associated TCR beta chains were found to appear HLA-restricted, with HLA associations seemingly driven largely by CMV exposure. The cohort was sequenced for TCR beta chains only, and without alpha or paired-chain data the features that could be detected were limited. Broadly in line with IMGT annotations, most TCR beta V segments showed up in productive rearrangements about 87% or about 30% of the time in an earlier analysis of under 700 of the donors. The only immune exposure information available for the cohort was CMV serostatus. The study listed 170 or so TCR beta chains as associated with cytomegalovirus. A later analysis associated about 17,000 TCR beta sequences with specific HLA alleles at a false discovery rate of 0.05. Correlated functional status among segregating V segments might reflect linkage disequilibrium, but an unknown experimental factor could not be ruled out. A further reported finding was that TCR beta sequences accurately predicted the HLA-A and HLA-B alleles for most subjects in the first cohort. The classifier was reported to diagnose cytomegalovirus status with high specificity and sensitivity in both the original cohort and the validation cohort. It was suggested by the authors that the approach could potentially be generalized to other disease states and immunological phenotypes. V-gene and J-gene trimming of TCR beta chains was associated with a missense DCLRE1C variant in a later genetic analysis, and the association was replicated in an independent cohort. The sequencing pipeline was judged likely to have produced a cluster of highly shared sequence variants as a technical artifact. In vitro tests confirmed that a few of the cytomegalovirus-associated TCR beta chains recognize cytomegalovirus antigens. A later analysis found that TCR association rates varied across HLA loci, with DRB1 alleles showing the most associated TCRs and HLA-C alleles the fewest. In a later analysis, HLA-associated TCR beta chains were found to be more clonally expanded and to have lower generation probabilities than equally common non-associated chains. Across donors, most TCR sequences were observed very rarely, whereas some public TCRs were present in many individuals.

In total, 630 or so healthy bone marrow donors made up the cohort. At the time of sampling, every cohort member was nominally healthy, though immune exposures that went unrecorded were likely present. The donor was CMV seronegative and was included in the group of over 300 seronegative cohort members. A peripheral blood sample was collected from each donor, and TCR beta sequencing was performed on peripheral blood mononuclear cells. Genomic DNA extraction from the blood cell samples was performed with the Qiagen DNeasy Blood Extraction Kit. Receptor amplification or capture employed the immunoSEQ multiplex PCR assay. For the multiplex PCR, a mixture combining 60 forward primers for TCR Vbeta segments and 13 reverse primers for TCR Jbeta segments was used. The CDR3 region of rearranged TCR beta genes was amplified from genomic DNA by a multiplex PCR assay. On the Illumina HiSeq System, the amplified TCR beta libraries were sequenced as 87-base-pair reads. The study's own analysis went as follows. Across the 700 or so repertoires, a later analysis counted 78 million or so unique TCR beta chains, 8.5 million to 12 million of which were shared by at least two donors. Raw reads were error-corrected and collapsed into unique sequences by a nearest-neighbor algorithm in which closely related sequences were merged to remove PCR and sequencing errors. Alignment of CDR3 sequences to IMGT reference sequences was used to assign V, D and J gene segments. For a sequence to be retained, at least a six-nucleotide match to both a V gene segment and a J gene segment was required. Rearrangements were classified as productive when the CDR3 lacked stop codons and remained in frame with V and J, and all other rearrangements were classified as non-productive. CDR3 was defined by IMGT convention, running from the second conserved V-encoded cysteine to the conserved J-encoded phenylalanine. In an earlier analysis of more than 550 of the donors, sequences lacking an unambiguous match to a single V gene segment were excluded. An earlier analysis of 587 of the donors classified V segments as functional when productive rearrangements were above 56.7% and as segregating when the standard deviation between donors was above 5%. To diagnose cytomegalovirus status from the catalog of TCR beta chain sequences, a statistical classification framework was built. In a later analysis, TCR nucleotide sequences were compared against IMGT/GENE-DB human TR gene sequences so that V and J genes could be assigned. In a later analysis, CDR3 sequences and most-parsimonious VDJ recombination scenarios were assigned using the TCRdist pipeline. In a later analysis, each TCR beta chain was defined by its CDR3 amino acid sequence together with its V-gene family, and reads without a unique V-gene family were excluded. A later analysis removed 592 highly shared, low-generation-probability nucleotide sequences to deal with suspected cross-contamination and a sequencing artifact. In a later analysis, a clonal expansion index was calculated for each public chain from normalized within-repertoire ranks of inferred template counts. Generation probabilities in a later analysis came from a VDJ recombination model fitted to out-of-frame rearrangements, and those results were checked against IGoR. In a later analysis, hypergeometric tests were used to score TCR-TCR, TCR-HLA and TCR-CMV co-occurrence, with a repertoire-size bias correction applied to TCR pairs. A later analysis estimated false discovery rates by permuting HLA or CMV assignments 20 times. In a later analysis, co-occurring TCRs were grouped with DBSCAN, and TCRdist sequence similarity was added when clustering was performed within HLA-allele-positive subsets. Co-occurrence clustering excluded repertoires with fewer than 30,000 or more than 120,000 public chains, plus five with anomalous nucleotide sharing. Entries here come from immuneACCESS through TCRdb and include only in-frame sequences with V and J called. Some clones fail to appear in such tables; in the studies checked, an unresolved V gene covers under half of the shortfall, and the cause of the remainder is unknown. V, J and clone size were drawn from that table, and D and trimming were deduced from the DNA. Present in this sample are approximately 150,000 clones, around 77% of which were seen just once. The ten biggest clones cover approximately 1.6% of the sample.

This sequence was found in a woman aged 30 to 39 in good health and CMV-seronegative. Sequencing input: PBMCs.

The nucleotides are TGTGCCAGCAAGGGACAGCCCAGTTCCTACGAGCAGTACTTC. This translates into CASKGQPSSYEQYF. Here the chain combines TRBV27 and TRBJ2-7; 7 bases in the junction line up with TRBD1. V loses 7 bases at its end and J loses 1 base; junction bases beyond the gene matches: 7. The germline V gene (reference sequence) supplies CDR1 MNHEY and CDR2 SMNVEV. Inclusive of the bounding cysteine and phenylalanine, the CDR3 is 14 residues long. The sequence is cut down to CDR3 DNA, 42 bases in frame from base 1.